What follows are 29 T cell receptor beta chains derived from one specimen sequenced in a study of T cells after yellow fever vaccination. TCRdb recomputed calls from the 5' RACE reads with MiXCR, one row per CDR3 protein. The sample has about 320,000 distinct CDR3 sequences, around 10% seen once. This material consisted of CD4+ T cells sorted from PBMCs, taken 45 days after the yellow fever booster vaccination. The receptors shown here come from a young man who received the YFV17D yellow fever vaccine.

The chain combines TRBV5-1 with TRBJ2-7, with TRBD2 as a possible D gene (5 bases). Looked up from germline, CDR1 is SGHRS and CDR2 is YFSETQ. V dropped 7 bases and J dropped 5 bases, with 10 bases sitting between them. The CDR3 is made up of 11 amino acids. The CDR3 spells CASAKEDEQYF. DNA of the CDR3: TGCGCCAGCGCTAAGGAGGACGAGCAGTACTTC.

This sequence joins TRBV12-3 or TRBV12-4 and TRBJ1-2; unclear D gene. V dropped 7 bases and J dropped 6 bases, with 15 bases sitting between them. The CDR3 extends over 13 amino acids. CDR3 in DNA: TGTGCCAGCACCCCCGCGGGAGAGAATGGCTACACCTTC. Translating it yields CASTPAGENGYTF.

V and J are TRBV11-2 and TRBJ2-1, with D uncertain. Germline assignment: CDR1 SGHAT and CDR2 FQNNGV. This CDR3 has 15 residues. V gave up 5 bases and J gave up 6 bases, with 17 bases separating them. The CDR3: CASSASGLLINEQFF. DNA for the CDR3: TGTGCCAGCAGCGCTAGTGGCCTCCTTATCAATGAGCAGTTCTTC. Full variable domain (outside the CDR3, taken from reference TRBV11-2 and TRBJ2-1): EAGVAQSPRYKIIEKRQSVAFWCNPISGHATLYWYQQILGQGPKLLIQFQNNGVVDDSQLPKDRFSAERLKGVDSTLKIQPAKLEDSAVYLCASSASGLLINEQFFGPGTRLTVL.

This clonotype showed up just a few times. The chain is built from TRBV18 and TRBJ1-1; D call uncertain. The V and J ends lost 2 bases and 11 bases respectively, with 15 bases between them. CDR3 length: 13 residues. Germline V gives CDR1 KGHSH, CDR2 LQKENI. The CDR3 loop is CASSPGVSESAFF. CDR3 coding DNA: TGTGCCAGCTCACCAGGGGTATCGGAGAGTGCTTTCTTT. The variable domain in full, with the rest retrieved from reference TRBV18 and TRBJ1-1, is NAGVMQNPRHLVRRRGQEARLRCSPMKGHSHVYWYRQLPEEGLKFMVYLQKENIIDESGMPKERFSAEFPKEGPSILRIQQVVRGDSAAYFCASSPGVSESAFFGQGTRLTVV.

This clonotype occurred many times. The chain employs TRBV2 and TRBJ2-3, with 7 positions matching TRBD1. The CDR3 sequence is 14 residues long. The junction had 9 bases not matched to a gene; V was cut back by 6 bases and J by 6 bases. Germline loops: CDR1 SNHLY, CDR2 FYNNEI. The CDR3 nucleotides are TGTGCCAGCAGGAGGACAGGATTGCTGGATACGCAGTATTTT. Its protein product is CASRRTGLLDTQYF.

This clonotype was counted between two and nine times. This chain connects TRBV9 to TRBJ1-5; 9 bases agree with TRBD1. The CDR3 runs 15 residues. V trimming: 2 bases; J trimming: 5 bases; junction bases outside the gene matches: 5. The germline V gene has CDR1 SGDLS and CDR2 YYNGEE. For the CDR3, the DNA is TGTGCCAGCAGCGTGGGACAGGGCGGAGATCAGCCCCAGCATTTT. As protein: CASSVGQGGDQPQHF. Combining the CDR3 with reference TRBV9 and TRBJ1-5 gives the whole variable domain DSGVTQTPKHLITATGQRVTLRCSPRSGDLSVYWYQQSLDQGLQFLIQYYNGEERAKGNILERFSAQQFPDLHSELNLSSLELGDSALYFCASSVGQGGDQPQHFGDGTRLSIL.

In its sample, this clonotype was seen a few times. V is TRBV28 and J is TRBJ1-2, with D unclear. V was cut by 5 bases and J by 8 bases, with 12 bases left in between. From germline, CDR1 is MDHEN and CDR2 SYDVKM. This CDR3 is 12 amino acids long. The CDR3: CASSPGFRGYTF. CDR3 bases: TGTGCCAGCAGTCCGGGTTTTCGGGGCTACACCTTC.

This clonotype turned up a few times. This sequence joins TRBV12-3 or TRBV12-4 and TRBJ1-5, with 7 bases matching TRBD1. CDR3 length equals 15 residues. Losses at the gene ends were 5 bases for V and 2 bases for J; bases not matched to a gene: 6. CDR3 DNA sequence: TGTGCCAGCAGTCAAAGAGGACAGGGCAATCAGCCCCAGCATTTT. It is translated as CASSQRGQGNQPQHF.

A few counts support this clonotype. V gene TRBV18 combines with J gene TRBJ1-4, with 9 bases aligning to TRBD1. This CDR3 region has 17 residues. Trimming cost V 6 bases and J 4 bases; bases outside gene matches: 12. Germline-derived CDR1 and CDR2 are KGHSH and LQKENI. The DNA for the CDR3 is TGTGCCAGCTCCCAATTAACAGGGGGCCGAGGTAATGAAAAACTGTTTTTT. Protein: CASSQLTGGRGNEKLFF.

This clonotype was seen only a few times. The rearrangement uses TRBV11-2 and TRBJ2-2; D remains ambiguous. In germline, CDR1 is SGHAT, CDR2 FQNNGV. CDR3 length: 15 amino acids. V dropped 5 bases and J dropped 6 bases, with 16 bases sitting between them. This chain's CDR3 is CASSADFLLAGELFF. CDR3 bases: TGTGCCAGCAGCGCCGACTTCCTATTGGCCGGGGAGCTGTTTTTT.

This clonotype was seen at least ten times. The DNA of the CDR3 is TGTGCCAGCAGCTTGGGGACAGCCCAAGAGACCCAGTACTTC. Its protein product is CASSLGTAQETQYF. The chain is built from TRBV5-6 and TRBJ2-5; possible D gene TRBD1, 6 bases. Trimming shortened V by 0 bases and J by 1 base, and 7 bases separated the two germline ends. This CDR3 contains 14 residues. CDR1 and CDR2 (germline): SGHDT, YYEEEE.

This clonotype was observed a handful of times. The chain combines TRBV5-5 with TRBJ2-1, with 8 positions matching TRBD2. Per the germline V gene, CDR1 is SGHKS and CDR2 is YYEKEE (reference sequence). The CDR3 consists of 12 residues. V dropped 4 bases and J dropped 8; count of bases not matched to a gene: 2. The CDR3 DNA reads as TGTGCCAGCAGCCAGACTAGCGATGAGCAGTTCTTC. Translated: CASSQTSDEQFF.

The chain links TRBV25-1 to TRBJ2-4; 7 nucleotides agree with TRBD1. This CDR3 has 18 residues. The J segment lost 2 bases and the V segment lost 4 bases, leaving 14 bases of the junction unmatched. Germline lookup yields CDR1 MGHDK and CDR2 SYGVNS. DNA for the CDR3: TGTGCCAGCAGTGCCAGCCCTAGGGGGCGGAAGCCCAAAAACATTCAGTACTTC. This encodes CASSASPRGRKPKNIQYF.

The chain uses TRBV10-3 and TRBJ2-3; 9 bases are a match to TRBD1. The germline V gene has CDR1 ENHRY and CDR2 SYGVKD. V lost 2 bases, J lost 5 bases, and 5 bases stayed unmatched. The CDR3 length is 15 residues. The CDR3 protein is CAISEEGQGKDTQYF. In DNA, the CDR3 is TGTGCCATCAGTGAGGAGGGACAGGGAAAAGATACGCAGTATTTT.

The genes are TRBV6-2 or TRBV6-3 and TRBJ2-1; D is possibly TRBD2 (6 bases). This CDR3 is built from 14 residues. The V end was cut by 6 bases, the J end by 7 bases, with 16 bases between. Looked up from germline, CDR1 is MNHEY and CDR2 is SVGEGT. The CDR3 sequence is CASSPATSLNEQFF. The CDR3, as DNA: TGTGCCAGCAGCCCCGCGACTAGTCTTAATGAGCAGTTCTTC.

This clonotype was seen only a few times. The chain joins TRBV27 to TRBJ1-1; TRBD1 matches at 8 bases. The CDR3 loop spans 12 amino acids. Germline values: CDR1 MNHEY, CDR2 SMNVEV (reference sequence). The trim removed 4 bases at V and 11 bases at J, leaving 6 bases unmatched. The chain's CDR3 is CASSSTGGSAFF. DNA of the CDR3: TGTGCCAGCAGTTCAACAGGGGGAAGTGCTTTCTTT.

This clonotype was seen more than once but under ten times. The CDR3 protein is CASVLNGRTDTQYF. CDR3 DNA: TGTGCCAGCGTGCTTAATGGGCGCACAGATACGCAGTATTTT. The chain uses TRBV2 and TRBJ2-3; the D is unclear. CDR3 length equals 14 residues. Germline assignment: CDR1 SNHLY and CDR2 FYNNEI. V lost 8 bases and J lost 1, with 13 bases in between.

This clonotype was observed a few times. J is TRBJ2-1 and V is TRBV7-3; 9 positions match TRBD2. Germline lookup yields CDR1 SGHTA and CDR2 FQGTGA. CDR3 length: 14 amino acids. The trim removed 4 bases at V and 8 bases at J, leaving 6 bases unmatched. In DNA, the CDR3 is TGTGCCAGCAGCTATAGCGGGGGCAGGGATGAGCAGTTCTTC. It specifies CASSYSGGRDEQFF.

V gene TRBV6-6 combines with J gene TRBJ2-3; no reliable D call. V was trimmed by 6 bases and J by 8 bases, leaving 15 bases between them. CDR3 length: 13 amino acids. Looked up from germline, CDR1 is MNHNY and CDR2 is SVGAGI (reference sequence). In nucleotides, the CDR3 is TGTGCCAGCAGCCCAAACAGTCTAAGTACGCAGTATTTT. Its protein is CASSPNSLSTQYF.

The chain links TRBV20-1 to TRBJ2-6; a possible D gene is TRBD2 (6 bases). Trimming removed 3 bases from V and 4 bases from J, with 13 bases in between. Germline V gives CDR1 DFQATT, CDR2 SNEGSKA (reference sequence). There are 15 residues in the CDR3. CDR3 DNA: TGCAGTGCTAGCGAAGGAGGGACCGGGGCCAACGTCCTGACTTTC. Its translation: CSASEGGTGANVLTF.

In DNA form, the CDR3 reads TGTGCCAGCAGCCAAGAATCGGGCAGGATAAGAGCTTTCTTT. Amino acids: CASSQESGRIRAFF. The J gene is TRBJ1-1, the V gene TRBV4-2; no clear D. Between the trimmed V and J ends, which lost 0 bases and 10 bases, there was a span of 15 bases. The CDR3 length is 14 residues. Germline values: CDR1 LGHNA, CDR2 YNFKEQ.

This chain links TRBV5-1 with TRBJ2-7; D might be TRBD1 (6 bases). V was clipped by 4 bases and J by 2 bases, with 13 bases between them. There are 14 residues in the CDR3. Germline V CDR1 and CDR2: SGHRS, YFSETQ. CDR3 residues: CASSAKGDTYEQYF. CDR3 nucleotide sequence: TGCGCCAGCAGCGCCAAGGGGGATACCTACGAGCAGTACTTC.

This clonotype showed up just a few times. The rearrangement links TRBV6-2 or TRBV6-3 to TRBJ2-3; D gene uncertain. Germline V gene lookup returns CDR1 MNHEY and CDR2 SVGEGT. The CDR3 contains 12 residues. V lost 5 bases and J lost 6, with 9 bases in between. In nucleotides, the CDR3 is TGTGCCAGCAGTAATAGTCCGGATACGCAGTATTTT. Amino acids: CASSNSPDTQYF.

This clonotype was seen at least ten times. The genes are TRBV29-1 and TRBJ2-3; no definite D call. CDR1 and CDR2 from the germline V gene are SQVTM and ANQGSEA. This CDR3 is built from 11 residues. V was cut by 5 bases and J by 6 bases, with 9 bases left in between. The CDR3 bases are TGCAGCGTTTCCTATTCGGATACGCAGTATTTT. This gives the protein CSVSYSDTQYF.

The CDR3 reads CASSERVGTQYF. In nucleotides, the CDR3 is TGTGCCAGCAGTGAAAGAGTTGGGACCCAGTACTTC. The chain employs TRBV6-1 and TRBJ2-5; D call uncertain. The CDR3 is 12 amino acids. Deletions cut 2 bases from V and 7 bases from J, with 8 bases between. Germline CDR1 is MNHNS and CDR2 is SASEGT.

The table lists this clonotype with many counts. V usage is TRBV5-1 and J usage is TRBJ2-7; D is unresolved. This CDR3 contains 15 residues. CDR1 is SGHRS, CDR2 YFSETQ, per germline. Trimming left V 2 bases short and J 0 bases short, with 12 bases between. CDR3: CASSFVVVGSYEQYF. The CDR3 DNA reads as TGCGCCAGCAGCTTTGTAGTTGTTGGCTCCTACGAGCAGTACTTC.

In its sample, this clonotype was seen a few times. The chain combines TRBV7-2 with TRBJ1-5; 11 positions agree with TRBD1. The CDR3 runs to 16 residues. The trim removed 2 bases at V and 6 bases at J, leaving 6 bases unmatched. The germline gives CDR1 SGHTA, CDR2 FQGNSA. CDR3 DNA sequence: TGTGCCAGCAGCTTAAATGGACAGGGGGCCTTTCAGCCCCAGCATTTT. Translated, it gives CASSLNGQGAFQPQHF.

The rearrangement joins TRBV19 to TRBJ2-1, with 9 bases matching TRBD2. Germline V gene sequence: CDR1 LNHDA, CDR2 SQIVND (reference sequence). Trimming at V came to 10 bases and at J to 5 bases, leaving 12 bases not matched to a gene. The CDR3 is 15 residues long. As DNA, the CDR3 is TGTGCCACCCCGGCGGGGAGACTAGCGGACAATGAGCAGTTCTTC. Its translation is CATPAGRLADNEQFF.

This clonotype was detected a few times. The rearrangement joins TRBV7-3 to TRBJ2-7; 8 bases agree with TRBD2. The V segment lost 3 bases and the J segment 0 bases; nucleotides outside the gene matches: 4. The CDR3 is 15 residues long. Germline lookup yields CDR1 SGHTA and CDR2 FQGTGA. The CDR3 protein is CASSLRGVSSYEQYV. In nucleotides, the CDR3 is TGTGCCAGCAGCTTGCGGGGGGTAAGCTCCTACGAGCAGTACGTC.